This T cell receptor (beta chain) emerged from a study of Graves' ophthalmopathy and Graves' hyperthyroidism. This clonotype was recorded many times. V was pared by 6 bases and J by 9 bases, with 7 bases of the junction left unmatched. This CDR3 has 14 residues. The germline V gene encodes CDR1 MNHEY and CDR2 SVGAGI. Amplifying from RNA transcripts, the study obtained TCR beta CDR3 regions. RT-PCR was first run with HTBI primers, then multiplex PCR in a second round. One entry per CDR3 protein, called by TCRdb with MiXCR from the multiplex PCR reads. The table lists about 620,000 distinct CDR3 sequences, about 24% of them singletons, with roughly 6.9% in the top ten.

V and J are TRBV6-5 and TRBJ1-6; 8 bases are shared with TRBD1. Specimen: peripheral blood. This receptor was identified in a woman between 18 and 30 years old with stable Graves' hyperthyroidism. Some clones in this sample may be carry-over from other donors' samples. For the CDR3, the DNA is TGTGCCAGCAGGGGACAGGCACTTGGTTCACCCCTCCACTTT. This encodes CASRGQALGSPLHF.